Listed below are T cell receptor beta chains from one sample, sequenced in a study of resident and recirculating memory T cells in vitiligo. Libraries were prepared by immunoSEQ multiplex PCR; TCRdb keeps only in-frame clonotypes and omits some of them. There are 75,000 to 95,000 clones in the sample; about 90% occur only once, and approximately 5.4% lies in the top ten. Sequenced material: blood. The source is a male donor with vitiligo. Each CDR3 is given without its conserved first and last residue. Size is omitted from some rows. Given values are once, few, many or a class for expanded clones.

cdr3_aa: ASSRPVQGRDGYT; j_call: TRBJ1-2; v_call: TRBV19; clone_size: -; cdr3_length: 13
cdr3_aa: ASSRQGGETQY; j_call: TRBJ2-5; v_call: TRBV6-5; clone_size: -; cdr3_length: 11
cdr3_aa: ASSRDRVRAF; j_call: TRBJ1-1; v_call: TRBV27; clone_size: few; cdr3_length: 10
cdr3_aa: ASSRELAGGLSTQY; j_call: TRBJ2-5; v_call: TRBV4-2; clone_size: -; cdr3_length: 14
cdr3_aa: ASSLAVLAGYAGELF; j_call: TRBJ2-2; v_call: TRBV7-2; clone_size: -; cdr3_length: 15
cdr3_aa: ASSPPGQNSYEQY; j_call: TRBJ2-7; v_call: TRBV7-9; clone_size: once; cdr3_length: 13
cdr3_aa: ASSWGHLNTEAF; j_call: TRBJ1-1; v_call: TRBV7-9; clone_size: once; cdr3_length: 12
cdr3_aa: ASSSLQSGDTQY; j_call: TRBJ2-3; v_call: TRBV5-1; clone_size: -; cdr3_length: 12
cdr3_aa: ASSYTGTGRSYGYT; j_call: TRBJ1-2; v_call: TRBV6-5; clone_size: -; cdr3_length: 14
cdr3_aa: ASSVGWGGQETQY; j_call: TRBJ2-5; v_call: TRBV9; clone_size: -; cdr3_length: 13
cdr3_aa: ASSFLYRGREGNYGYT; j_call: TRBJ1-2; v_call: TRBV7-2; clone_size: -; cdr3_length: 16
cdr3_aa: ASSSPGQANEKLF; j_call: TRBJ1-4; v_call: TRBV5-1; clone_size: -; cdr3_length: 13
cdr3_aa: ASRHPDWVLYNEQF; j_call: TRBJ2-1; v_call: TRBV2; clone_size: -; cdr3_length: 14
cdr3_aa: ASSLIASGDYEQY; j_call: TRBJ2-7; v_call: TRBV27; clone_size: -; cdr3_length: 13
cdr3_aa: ASSLSGTGGYGGANVLT; j_call: TRBJ2-6; v_call: TRBV28; clone_size: -; cdr3_length: 17
cdr3_aa: ASSLELPYNEQF; j_call: TRBJ2-1; v_call: TRBV7-9; clone_size: -; cdr3_length: 12
cdr3_aa: ASSIGSLRFATPSYDLGQF; j_call: TRBJ2-1; v_call: TRBV19; clone_size: -; cdr3_length: 19
cdr3_aa: ASSLSASLGWETQY; j_call: TRBJ2-5; v_call: TRBV27; clone_size: -; cdr3_length: 14
cdr3_aa: ASSGTSGSYNEQF; j_call: TRBJ2-1; v_call: TRBV6-4; clone_size: -; cdr3_length: 13
cdr3_aa: ASSLMGPGDTEAF; j_call: TRBJ1-1; v_call: TRBV28; clone_size: -; cdr3_length: 13
cdr3_aa: ATKLQGLAKNIQY; j_call: TRBJ2-4; v_call: TRBV25-1; clone_size: -; cdr3_length: 13
cdr3_aa: ASSQDSPSTTGELF; j_call: TRBJ2-2; v_call: TRBV28; clone_size: once; cdr3_length: 14
cdr3_aa: ASSEFGGRNSPLH; j_call: TRBJ1-6; v_call: TRBV2; clone_size: -; cdr3_length: 13
cdr3_aa: ASSLGGLNTEAF; j_call: TRBJ1-1; v_call: TRBV27; clone_size: -; cdr3_length: 12
cdr3_aa: ASTGTSPSTDTQY; j_call: TRBJ2-3; v_call: TRBV2; clone_size: -; cdr3_length: 13
cdr3_aa: ASSFSSGTGDRAF; j_call: TRBJ1-1; v_call: TRBV28; clone_size: -; cdr3_length: 13
cdr3_aa: ATAERNQETQY; j_call: TRBJ2-5; v_call: TRBV7-9; clone_size: -; cdr3_length: 11
cdr3_aa: ANLKGGTGVTQY; j_call: TRBJ2-3; v_call: TRBV10-1; clone_size: -; cdr3_length: 12
cdr3_aa: ASSLQGLGTGGPTEAF; j_call: TRBJ1-1; v_call: TRBV5-1; clone_size: -; cdr3_length: 16
cdr3_aa: ASSEGQGWRYEQY; j_call: TRBJ2-7; v_call: TRBV25-1; clone_size: -; cdr3_length: 13
cdr3_aa: ASSLTGDGNTIY; j_call: TRBJ1-3; v_call: TRBV6-5; clone_size: -; cdr3_length: 12
cdr3_aa: ASSPASGYYNEQF; j_call: TRBJ2-1; v_call: TRBV5-4; clone_size: -; cdr3_length: 13
cdr3_aa: ASSSPPEAANTEAF; j_call: TRBJ1-1; v_call: TRBV6-6; clone_size: -; cdr3_length: 14
cdr3_aa: AALGLAGGRADTQY; j_call: TRBJ2-3; v_call: TRBV11-2; clone_size: -; cdr3_length: 14
cdr3_aa: ATLDRTSYEQY; j_call: TRBJ2-7; v_call: TRBV10-2; clone_size: -; cdr3_length: 11
cdr3_aa: ASSWTSGTGELF; j_call: TRBJ2-2; v_call: TRBV7-2; clone_size: -; cdr3_length: 12
cdr3_aa: ASRPTPRGGSSGNTIY; j_call: TRBJ1-3; v_call: TRBV27; clone_size: -; cdr3_length: 16
cdr3_aa: AWSVLAGGETQY; j_call: TRBJ2-5; v_call: TRBV30; clone_size: once; cdr3_length: 12
cdr3_aa: ASSFVTSGENTGELF; j_call: TRBJ2-2; v_call: TRBV12-1; clone_size: once; cdr3_length: 15
cdr3_aa: ASSFGSQETQY; j_call: TRBJ2-5; v_call: TRBV7-3; clone_size: -; cdr3_length: 11
cdr3_aa: ASSRPPGGPGETQY; j_call: TRBJ2-5; v_call: TRBV5-6; clone_size: -; cdr3_length: 14
cdr3_aa: ASSIDPGEADTQY; j_call: TRBJ2-3; v_call: TRBV19; clone_size: -; cdr3_length: 13
cdr3_aa: ASSLGGVPEELF; j_call: TRBJ1-4; v_call: TRBV5-6; clone_size: -; cdr3_length: 12